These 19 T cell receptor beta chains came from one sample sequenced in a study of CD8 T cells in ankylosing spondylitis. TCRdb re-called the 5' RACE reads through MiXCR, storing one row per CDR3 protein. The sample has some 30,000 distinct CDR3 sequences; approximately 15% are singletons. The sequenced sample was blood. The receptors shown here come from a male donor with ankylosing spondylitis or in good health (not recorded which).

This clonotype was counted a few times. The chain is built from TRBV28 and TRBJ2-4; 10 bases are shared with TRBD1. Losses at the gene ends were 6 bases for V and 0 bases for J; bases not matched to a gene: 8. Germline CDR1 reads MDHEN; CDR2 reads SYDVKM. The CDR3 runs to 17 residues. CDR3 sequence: CASSGTGDPLAKNIQYF. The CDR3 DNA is TGTGCCAGCAGCGGGACAGGGGACCCCCTAGCCAAAAACATTCAGTACTTC.

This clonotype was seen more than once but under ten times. CDR3 DNA: TGCAGTGCCCCCCGCTCCCTAGCGGGGTCCAATGAGCAGTTCTTC. This sequence encodes CSAPRSLAGSNEQFF. This chain links TRBV20-1 with TRBJ2-1; 9 bases fit TRBD2. Trimming removed 6 bases from V and 6 bases from J; junction bases left unmatched: 12. The germline CDR1 and CDR2 sequences are DFQATT and SNEGSKA (reference sequence). The CDR3 is 15 amino acids.

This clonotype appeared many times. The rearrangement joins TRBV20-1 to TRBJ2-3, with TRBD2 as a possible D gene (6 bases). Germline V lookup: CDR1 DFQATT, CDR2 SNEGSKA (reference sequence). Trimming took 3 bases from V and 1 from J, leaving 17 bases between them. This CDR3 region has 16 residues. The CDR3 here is CSASRWEAPGTDTQYF. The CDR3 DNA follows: TGCAGTGCTAGTAGGTGGGAGGCCCCCGGCACAGATACGCAGTATTTT.

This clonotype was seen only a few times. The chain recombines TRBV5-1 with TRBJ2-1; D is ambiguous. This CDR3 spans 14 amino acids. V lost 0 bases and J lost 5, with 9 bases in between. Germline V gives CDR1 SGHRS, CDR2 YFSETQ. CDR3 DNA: TGCGCCAGCAGCTTGGCACAGAGAAACAATGAGCAGTTCTTC. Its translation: CASSLAQRNNEQFF.

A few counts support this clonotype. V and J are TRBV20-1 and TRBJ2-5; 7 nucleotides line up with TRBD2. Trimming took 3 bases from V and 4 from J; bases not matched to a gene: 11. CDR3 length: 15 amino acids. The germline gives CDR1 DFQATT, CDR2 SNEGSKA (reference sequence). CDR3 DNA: TGCAGTGCTAGTAGCCAACTAGCGTGGAGAGAGACCCAGTACTTC. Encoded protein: CSASSQLAWRETQYF.

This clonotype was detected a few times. The CDR3 DNA reads TGTGCCAGCAGTTTTTCCTTATACGAGCAGTACGTC. Its protein is CASSFSLYEQYV. The genes are TRBV12-3 or TRBV12-4 and TRBJ2-7; the D is unclear. The V end lost 3 bases, the J end lost 4 bases, and 7 bases lay between the germline ends. The CDR3 is 12 amino acids.

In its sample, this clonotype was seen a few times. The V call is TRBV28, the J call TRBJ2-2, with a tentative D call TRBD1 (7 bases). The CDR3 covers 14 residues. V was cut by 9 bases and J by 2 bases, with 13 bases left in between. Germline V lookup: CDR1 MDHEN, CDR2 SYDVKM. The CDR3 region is CASLTGTNTGELFF. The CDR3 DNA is TGTGCCAGTCTGACAGGGACTAACACCGGGGAGCTGTTTTTT.

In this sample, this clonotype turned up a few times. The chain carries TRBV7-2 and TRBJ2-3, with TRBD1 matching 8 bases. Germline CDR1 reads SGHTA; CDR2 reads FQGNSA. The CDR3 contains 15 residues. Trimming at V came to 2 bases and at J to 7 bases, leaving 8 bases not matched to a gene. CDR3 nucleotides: TGTGCCAGCAGCTTACAGCCAGGGGGCGCAAATACGCAGTATTTT. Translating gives CASSLQPGGANTQYF. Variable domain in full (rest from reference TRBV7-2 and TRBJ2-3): GAGVSQSPSNKVTEKGKDVELRCDPISGHTALYWYRQSLGQGLEFLIYFQGNSAPDKSGLPSDRFSAERTGGSVSTLTIQRTQQEDSAVYLCASSLQPGGANTQYFGPGTRLTVL.

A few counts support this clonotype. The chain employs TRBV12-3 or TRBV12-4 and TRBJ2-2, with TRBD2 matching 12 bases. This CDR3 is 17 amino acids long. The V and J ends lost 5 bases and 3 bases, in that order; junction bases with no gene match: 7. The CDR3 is CASSLSSGGADTGELFF. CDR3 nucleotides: TGTGCCAGCAGTCTATCTAGCGGGGGGGCGGACACCGGGGAGCTGTTTTTT.

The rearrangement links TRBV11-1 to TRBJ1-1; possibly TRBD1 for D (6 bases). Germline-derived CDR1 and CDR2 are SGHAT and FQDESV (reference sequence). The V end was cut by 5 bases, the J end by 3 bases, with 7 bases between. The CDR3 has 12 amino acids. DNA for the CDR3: TGTGCCAGCAGCGACAGGTACACTGAAGCTTTCTTT. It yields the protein CASSDRYTEAFF.

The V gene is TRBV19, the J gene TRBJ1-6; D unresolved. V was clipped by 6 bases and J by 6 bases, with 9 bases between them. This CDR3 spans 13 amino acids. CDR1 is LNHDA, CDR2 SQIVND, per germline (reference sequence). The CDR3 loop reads CASSPGINSPLHF. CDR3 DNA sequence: TGTGCCAGTAGCCCGGGAATTAATTCACCCCTCCACTTT. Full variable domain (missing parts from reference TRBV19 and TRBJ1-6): DGGITQSPKYLFRKEGQNVTLSCEQNLNHDAMYWYRQDPGQGLRLIYYSQIVNDFQKGDIAEGYSVSREKKESFPLTVTSAQKNPTAFYLCASSPGINSPLHFGNGTRLTVT.

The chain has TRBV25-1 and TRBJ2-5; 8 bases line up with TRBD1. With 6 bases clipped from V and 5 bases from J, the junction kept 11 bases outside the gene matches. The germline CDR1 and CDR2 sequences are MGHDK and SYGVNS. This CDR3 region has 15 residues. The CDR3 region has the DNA TGTGCCAGCAGCGCGGGGCAGGGGGCATGGGAGACCCAGTACTTC. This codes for CASSAGQGAWETQYF.

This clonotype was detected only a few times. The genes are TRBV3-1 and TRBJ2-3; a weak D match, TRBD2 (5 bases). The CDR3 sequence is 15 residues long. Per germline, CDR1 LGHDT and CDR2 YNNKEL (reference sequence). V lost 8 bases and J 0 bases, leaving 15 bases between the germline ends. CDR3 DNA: TGTGCCAGCGGATCTCCGGAGGCTAGCACAGATACGCAGTATTTT. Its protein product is CASGSPEASTDTQYF.

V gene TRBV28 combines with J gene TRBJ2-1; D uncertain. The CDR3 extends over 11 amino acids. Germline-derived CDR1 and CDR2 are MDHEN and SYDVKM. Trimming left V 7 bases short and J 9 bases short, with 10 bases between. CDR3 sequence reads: CASTQRSEQFF. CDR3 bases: TGTGCCAGCACCCAACGTAGTGAGCAGTTCTTC.

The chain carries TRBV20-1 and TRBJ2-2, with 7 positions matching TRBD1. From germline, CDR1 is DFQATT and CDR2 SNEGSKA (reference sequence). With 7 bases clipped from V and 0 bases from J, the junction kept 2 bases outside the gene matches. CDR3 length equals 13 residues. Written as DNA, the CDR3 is TGCAGTGTGGGACAGACGAACACCGGGGAGCTGTTTTTT. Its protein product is CSVGQTNTGELFF.

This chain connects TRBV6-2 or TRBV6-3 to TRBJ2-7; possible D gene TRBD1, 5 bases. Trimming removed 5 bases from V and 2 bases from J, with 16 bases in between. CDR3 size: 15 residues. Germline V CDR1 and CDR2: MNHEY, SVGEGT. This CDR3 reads CASSDPRTLAYEQYV. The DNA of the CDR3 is TGTGCCAGCAGTGATCCCCGGACATTGGCCTACGAGCAGTACGTC.

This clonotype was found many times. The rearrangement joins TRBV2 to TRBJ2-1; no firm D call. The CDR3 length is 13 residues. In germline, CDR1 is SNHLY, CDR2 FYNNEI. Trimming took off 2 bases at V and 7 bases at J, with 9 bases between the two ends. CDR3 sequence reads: CASSEPFINEQFF. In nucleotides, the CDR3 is TGTGCCAGCAGTGAACCATTTATTAATGAGCAGTTCTTC.

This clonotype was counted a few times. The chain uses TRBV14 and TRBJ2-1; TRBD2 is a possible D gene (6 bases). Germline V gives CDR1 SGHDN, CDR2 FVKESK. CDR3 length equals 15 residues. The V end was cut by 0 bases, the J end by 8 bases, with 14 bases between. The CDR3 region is CASSQDSGGVDEQFF. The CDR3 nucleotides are TGTGCCAGCAGCCAAGATTCGGGCGGGGTCGATGAGCAGTTCTTC.

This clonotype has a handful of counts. The CDR3 coding sequence is TGTGCCATCAGTGAGCCAGCGGTAAACACTGAAGCTTTCTTT. Translating it yields CAISEPAVNTEAFF. The chain couples TRBV10-3 to TRBJ1-1; D gene unclear. The ends were cut back, 2 bases at V and 2 bases at J, with 9 bases in the middle. Germline V gene sequence: CDR1 ENHRY, CDR2 SYGVKD. This CDR3 has 14 amino acids.